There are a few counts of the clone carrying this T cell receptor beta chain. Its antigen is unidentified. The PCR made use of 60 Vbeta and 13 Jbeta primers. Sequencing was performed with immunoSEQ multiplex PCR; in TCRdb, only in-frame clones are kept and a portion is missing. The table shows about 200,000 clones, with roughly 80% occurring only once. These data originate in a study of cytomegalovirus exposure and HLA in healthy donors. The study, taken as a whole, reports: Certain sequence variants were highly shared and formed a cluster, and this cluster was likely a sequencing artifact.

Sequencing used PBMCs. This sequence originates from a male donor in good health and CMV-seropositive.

In nucleotides, the CDR3 is TGTGCCACCAGGACTAGCGGGGGGAGGAGCTCCTACAATGAGCAGTTCTTC. It translates to CATRTSGGRSSYNEQFF. The chain joins TRBV12-1 to TRBJ2-1; the listed D gene, TRBD2, was not tested against the DNA. TRBV12-1 corresponds to a pseudogene. The length of the CDR3 is 17 residues.